This T cell receptor beta chain derives from a study of response to subunit inactivated influenza vaccine. The ends lost 7 bases at V and 3 bases at J; junction bases unmatched: 15. There are 17 residues in the CDR3. Germline V CDR1 and CDR2: WSHSY, SAAADI. General study results and limits: It was the authors' suggestion that each seasonal influenza vaccination recruits few new T cells.

TCRdb reanalysed the RT-PCR reads using MiXCR and keeps one entry per CDR3 protein. The top ten hold 7.8% of the sample, which has 200,000 to 300,000 distinct CDR3 sequences, 12% seen once. This clonotype was detected only a few times. The antigen remains unidentified. This clonotype originated in a man aged 50 or older who received an inactivated influenza vaccine. This chain connects TRBV10-2 to TRBJ2-1; 7 bases are shared with TRBD2. Source: non-naive T cells sorted from PBMCs, taken 14 to 15 days before vaccination. CDR3 amino acids: CASTYDLGAGYYNEQFF. Here the CDR3 DNA reads TGCGCCAGCACCTATGACCTCGGAGCGGGGTACTACAATGAGCAGTTCTTC.